What follows are 30 T cell receptor beta chains derived from one specimen sequenced in a study of blood T cell repertoires in COVID-19. The repertoire was sequenced with immunoSEQ multiplex PCR; TCRdb's copy has only in-frame clones and lacks some. The data hold approximately 110,000 clones, with 81% observed a single time. Sequenced material: peripheral blood. These receptors were taken from a man aged 50-59 years with acute or convalescent COVID-19.

V is TRBV6-5 and J is TRBJ1-2, with TRBD1 as a possible D gene (6 bases). This CDR3 has 14 amino acids. Deletions cut 6 bases from V and 1 base from J, with 12 bases between. CDR1 and CDR2 (germline): MNHEY, SVGAGI. The CDR3 sequence is CASSQTGLNYGYTF. The CDR3 DNA is TGTGCCAGCAGCCAGACAGGTCTTAACTATGGCTACACCTTC.

This clone was detected only a few times. The chain employs TRBV6-1 and TRBJ2-1; D call uncertain. The germline gives CDR1 MNHNS, CDR2 SASEGT. Trimming took 0 bases from V and 0 from J, leaving 9 bases between them. The CDR3 spans 16 residues. CDR3 coding DNA: TGTGCCAGCAGTGAAGCGCGTGTTAGCTCCTACAATGAGCAGTTCTTC. Translation: CASSEARVSSYNEQFF.

The chain has TRBV6-5 and TRBJ2-7; 8 bases are a match to TRBD2. Losses at the gene ends were 5 bases for V and 6 bases for J; bases not matched to a gene: 6. Germline lookup yields CDR1 MNHEY and CDR2 SVGAGI. This CDR3 is 13 amino acids long. The CDR3 protein is CASSRREGGEQYV. The CDR3 nucleotides read TGTGCCAGCAGTAGACGGGAGGGCGGCGAGCAGTACGTC.

The V call is TRBV4-1, the J call TRBJ1-5; D unclear. Germline loops: CDR1 MGHRA, CDR2 YSYEKL. The CDR3 spans 16 residues. V lost 0 bases to trimming and J lost 2 bases, with 11 bases between them. The CDR3 region has the DNA TGCGCCAGCAGCCAAGAGGCGCAGCGGGGCAATCAGCCCCAGCATTTT. Its protein product is CASSQEAQRGNQPQHF.

This clone was observed a few times. The chain links TRBV6-6 to TRBJ2-2; 7 bases match TRBD1. With 5 bases clipped from V and 5 bases from J, the junction kept 14 bases outside the gene matches. This CDR3 contains 17 residues. From germline, CDR1 is MNHNY and CDR2 SVGAGI (reference sequence). The CDR3 reads CASSPLEGAYGTGELFF. In DNA form, the CDR3 reads TGTGCCAGCAGTCCTTTAGAGGGGGCCTATGGGACCGGGGAGCTGTTTTTT.

This clone was counted a single time. This sequence joins TRBV4-1 and TRBJ1-4; D unresolved. Germline loops: CDR1 MGHRA, CDR2 YSYEKL. The CDR3 covers 15 residues. Between the trimmed V and J ends, which lost 2 bases and 3 bases, there was a span of 10 bases. The CDR3 reads CASSQPRGSNEKLFF. CDR3 DNA sequence: TGCGCCAGCAGCCAACCAAGAGGGTCTAATGAAAAACTGTTTTTT.

The V call is TRBV7-3, the J call TRBJ2-2; possible D gene TRBD2, 6 bases. The V and J ends lost 2 bases and 7 bases respectively, with 11 bases between them. This CDR3 comprises 14 residues. The germline V gene has CDR1 SGHTA and CDR2 FQGTGA. The CDR3 DNA sequence: TGTGCCAGCAGCTTACTAGCGTATAACGGGGAGCTGTTTTTT. Translated, it gives CASSLLAYNGELFF.

V gene TRBV7-8 combines with J gene TRBJ2-5; 8 bases are a match to TRBD2. J lost 0 bases, V lost 5 bases, and 2 bases had no gene match. The CDR3 has 14 amino acids. The germline V gene encodes CDR1 SGHVS and CDR2 FQNEAQ. The chain's CDR3 is CASSAGGDQETQYF. The DNA of the CDR3 is TGTGCCAGCAGCGCGGGGGGTGACCAAGAGACCCAGTACTTC.

This sequence joins TRBV20-1 and TRBJ2-4; D not certain. V lost 3 bases and J lost 4, with 7 bases in between. Germline V gene lookup returns CDR1 DFQATT and CDR2 SNEGSKA (reference sequence). This CDR3 is 12 amino acids long. The CDR3 coding sequence is TGCAGTGCTAGTTCGGTGAAAAACATTCAGTACTTC. Translated, it gives CSASSVKNIQYF.

This clone has more than one count but fewer than ten. The chain carries TRBV13 and TRBJ2-3; TRBD2 aligns across 8 bases. The V gene end was trimmed by 3 bases and the J gene end by 6 bases; junction bases not matched to a gene: 5. The CDR3 spans 14 residues. Germline V gene data show CDR1 as PRHDT and CDR2 as FYEKMQ (reference sequence). The CDR3 bases are TGTGCCAGCAGCTTGCCGGGGGGGTTCGATACGCAGTATTTT. Encoded protein: CASSLPGGFDTQYF.

This clone has only a few counts. The rearrangement uses TRBV3-1 (or the pseudogene TRBV3-2) and TRBJ1-2; 7 positions agree with TRBD1. Germline CDR1 is LGHDT and CDR2 is YNNKEL (reference sequence). V was clipped by 6 bases and J by 1 base; unmatched bases: 11. This CDR3 is built from 16 residues. The CDR3 DNA follows: TGTGCCAGCAGTTTCTCCGGGGACAGCAGTAACTATGGCTACACCTTC. Protein product: CASSFSGDSSNYGYTF.

The chain carries TRBV5-4 and TRBJ1-3; D might be TRBD1 (5 bases). V shed 1 base and J shed 5 bases, with 13 bases lying between them. The CDR3 has 15 amino acids. CDR1 is SGHNT, CDR2 YYREEE, per germline (reference sequence). The DNA for the CDR3 is TGTGCCAGCAGCTTGTCGCAGGGCGGAAGAAACACCATATATTTT. The encoded protein is CASSLSQGGRNTIYF.

The chain carries TRBV7-3 and TRBJ1-2, with TRBD1 as a possible D gene (5 bases). The CDR3 extends over 13 amino acids. From germline, CDR1 is SGHTA and CDR2 FQGTGA. The V end was cut by 5 bases, the J end by 8 bases, with 15 bases between. Here the CDR3 DNA reads TGTGCCAGCAGCCAAACGGGGGACGGGGGCTACACCTTC. Its protein product is CASSQTGDGGYTF.

The chain couples TRBV4-1 to TRBJ1-5, with unresolved D. The CDR3 runs to 15 residues. The germline V gene has CDR1 MGHRA and CDR2 YSYEKL. V lost 0 bases and J lost 7, with 13 bases in between. The CDR3 sequence is CASSQDPRKEQPQHF. CDR3 nucleotide sequence: TGCGCCAGCAGCCAAGATCCCAGGAAAGAACAGCCCCAGCATTTT.

The V and J genes are TRBV3-1 (or the pseudogene TRBV3-2) and TRBJ2-5, with TRBD1 matching over 8 bases. The CDR3 covers 18 residues. Germline-derived CDR1 and CDR2 are LGHDT and YNNKEL (reference sequence). V shed 0 bases, J shed 5 bases, and the junction held 14 bases outside the gene matches. CDR3 loop: CASSQEESRTDRDETQYF. The DNA of the CDR3 is TGTGCCAGCAGCCAAGAAGAGTCTCGAACGGACAGGGACGAGACCCAGTACTTC.

The rearrangement uses TRBV9 and TRBJ2-7, with TRBD1 identical over 7 bases. CDR1 SGDLS and CDR2 YYNGEE come from the germline V gene. The CDR3 contains 14 residues. J lost 2 bases, V lost 3 bases, and 5 bases had no gene match. CDR3: CASSALTGPYEQYF. The CDR3 nucleotides read TGTGCCAGCAGCGCCCTGACAGGGCCCTACGAGCAGTACTTC.

The chain combines TRBV6-5 with TRBJ2-7; 8 bases fit TRBD1. Per germline, CDR1 MNHEY and CDR2 SVGAGI. V was pared by 6 bases and J by 7 bases, with 14 bases of the junction left unmatched. This CDR3 has 15 residues. The DNA of the CDR3 is TGTGCCAGCAGCCGCCCCGGACAGGGATCGAAGGAGCAGTACTTC. Translated: CASSRPGQGSKEQYF.

This clone showed up just once. The chain carries TRBV19 and TRBJ1-1; TRBD1 agrees at 7 bases. Trimming cost V 4 bases and J 6 bases; bases outside gene matches: 11. This CDR3 region has 15 residues. Germline-derived CDR1 and CDR2 are LNHDA and SQIVND (reference sequence). CDR3 in amino acids: CASSTGQAMRAEAFF. The CDR3 DNA reads as TGTGCCAGTAGTACCGGACAGGCCATGAGGGCTGAAGCTTTCTTT.

This clone has just a few counts. This chain joins TRBV5-4 and TRBJ1-2; D remains unclear. The CDR3 is 14 amino acids. The V and J ends lost 0 bases and 1 base respectively, with 7 bases between them. Germline CDR1 and CDR2: SGHNT and YYREEE (reference sequence). The CDR3 region is CASSLEEGNYGYTF. DNA for the CDR3: TGTGCCAGCAGCTTGGAGGAGGGTAACTATGGCTACACCTTC.

V usage is TRBV7-2 and J usage is TRBJ2-5; 9 bases match TRBD2. The germline V gene has CDR1 SGHTA and CDR2 FQGNSA. The CDR3 contains 13 residues. The J segment lost 6 bases and the V segment lost 5 bases, leaving 4 bases of the junction unmatched. The CDR3 is CASSGGTSQTQYF. The DNA for the CDR3 is TGTGCCAGCAGCGGCGGGACTAGCCAGACCCAGTACTTC.

V usage is TRBV6-5 and J usage is TRBJ1-2, with a weak D call TRBD1 (5 bases). The CDR3 extends over 13 amino acids. Germline CDR1 MNHEY, CDR2 SVGAGI. Deletions cut 6 bases from V and 3 bases from J, with 11 bases between. Written as DNA, the CDR3 is TGTGCCAGCAGCTCGACAGCATACTATGGCTACACCTTC. Its translation: CASSSTAYYGYTF.

The chain recombines TRBV10-1 with TRBJ2-2; possible D gene TRBD1, 5 bases. Germline loops: CDR1 WNHNN, CDR2 SYGVQD (reference sequence). V lost 8 bases and J lost 1, with 8 bases in between. This CDR3 has 13 residues. The CDR3 sequence is CASSRVNTGELFF. The CDR3, as DNA: TGCGCCAGCTCCAGGGTGAACACCGGGGAGCTGTTTTTT.

V is TRBV2 and J is TRBJ1-5; TRBD1 matches 7 bases. This CDR3 contains 13 residues. The V segment lost 2 bases and the J segment 6 bases; nucleotides outside the gene matches: 1. Per germline, CDR1 SNHLY and CDR2 FYNNEI. The CDR3 bases are TGTGCCAGCAGTGAAACAGGGGCTCAGCCCCAGCATTTT. Its protein is CASSETGAQPQHF. The variable domain in full, completed from reference TRBV2 and TRBJ1-5, reads EPEVTQTPSHQVTQMGQEVILRCVPISNHLYFYWYRQILGQKVEFLVSFYNNEISEKSEIFDDQFSVERPDGSNFTLKIRSTKLEDSAMYFCASSETGAQPQHFGDGTRLSIL.

The rearrangement joins TRBV6-5 to TRBJ2-3, with TRBD1 identical over 8 bases. There are 12 residues in the CDR3. J lost 4 bases, V lost 10 bases, and 4 bases had no gene match. Germline V gene sequence: CDR1 MNHEY, CDR2 SVGAGI. The CDR3 nucleotides read TGTGCCAAAGGACAGGGTTCAGATACGCAGTATTTT. As protein: CAKGQGSDTQYF.

This rearrangement joins TRBV15 to TRBJ2-1; D gene uncertain. Germline-derived CDR1 and CDR2 are LNHNV and YYDKDF (reference sequence). Trimming stripped 1 base from V and 8 bases from J, with 24 bases between. CDR3 length equals 18 residues. CDR3 nucleotides: TGTGCCACCAGCAGAGCTAACGTTTATAATCCCCTAAGCGATGAGCAGTTCTTC. Protein product: CATSRANVYNPLSDEQFF.

CDR3 sequence: CASSWHPGQVITYEQYV. The CDR3 DNA follows: TGTGCCAGCAGCTGGCATCCGGGACAGGTCATAACCTACGAGCAGTACGTC. This chain joins TRBV7-3 and TRBJ2-7; 8 bases match TRBD1. The germline V gene encodes CDR1 SGHTA and CDR2 FQGTGA. The CDR3 sequence is 17 residues long. Trimming took 4 bases from V and 2 from J; bases not matched to a gene: 13.

The CDR3 loop is CASSLGGSGANVLTF. The CDR3 DNA reads TGTGCCAGCAGCTTGGGCGGGTCTGGGGCCAACGTCCTGACTTTC. V and J are TRBV3-1 (or the pseudogene TRBV3-2) and TRBJ2-6, with D perhaps TRBD2 (5 bases). CDR3 size: 15 residues. CDR1 and CDR2 (germline): LGHDT, YNNKEL (reference sequence). Trimming took 5 bases from V and 1 from J, leaving 9 bases between them.

The V call is TRBV10-1, the J call TRBJ2-1; TRBD1 is a possible D gene (6 bases). The CDR3 extends over 13 amino acids. Germline lookup yields CDR1 WNHNN and CDR2 SYGVQD (reference sequence). Trimming removed 4 bases at V and 6 bases at J, with 10 bases between. This CDR3 is CASSGQDPNEQFF. CDR3 DNA sequence: TGCGCCAGCAGTGGACAGGACCCCAATGAGCAGTTCTTC.

The genes are TRBV9 and TRBJ2-7, with D possibly being TRBD1 (5 bases). CDR1 and CDR2 from the germline V gene are SGDLS and YYNGEE. The germline V and J ends were trimmed by 4 bases and 1 base, with 15 bases remaining between them. The CDR3 has 15 residues. This chain's CDR3 is CASSPLGVSSYEQYF. CDR3 bases: TGTGCCAGCAGCCCCCTAGGGGTAAGTTCCTACGAGCAGTACTTC.

J is TRBJ2-2 and V is TRBV4-1; perhaps TRBD1 as D (6 bases). V shed 4 bases and J shed 3 bases, with 9 bases lying between them. The CDR3 is 14 amino acids. Germline V CDR1 and CDR2: MGHRA, YSYEKL. The CDR3 reads CASSRRTDTGELFF. The CDR3 coding sequence is TGCGCCAGCAGCCGTAGGACAGACACCGGGGAGCTGTTTTTT.